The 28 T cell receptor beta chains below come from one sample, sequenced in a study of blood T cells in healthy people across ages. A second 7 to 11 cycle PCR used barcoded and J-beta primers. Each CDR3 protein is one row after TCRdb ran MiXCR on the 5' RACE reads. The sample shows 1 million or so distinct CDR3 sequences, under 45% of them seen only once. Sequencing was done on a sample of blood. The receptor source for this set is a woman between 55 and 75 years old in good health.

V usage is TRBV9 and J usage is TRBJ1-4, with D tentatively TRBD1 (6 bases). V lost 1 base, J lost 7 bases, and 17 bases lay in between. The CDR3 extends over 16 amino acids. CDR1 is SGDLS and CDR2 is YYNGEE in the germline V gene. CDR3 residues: CASSVQGQPGVEKLFF. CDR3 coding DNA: TGTGCCAGCAGCGTACAAGGGCAACCAGGGGTTGAAAAACTGTTTTTT.

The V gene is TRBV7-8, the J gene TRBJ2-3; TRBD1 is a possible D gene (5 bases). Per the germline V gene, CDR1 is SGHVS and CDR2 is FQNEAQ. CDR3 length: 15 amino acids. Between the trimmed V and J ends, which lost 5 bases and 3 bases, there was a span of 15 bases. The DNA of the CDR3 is TGTGCCAGCAGCCTCAGGGCCGCTACTACAGATACGCAGTATTTT. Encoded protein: CASSLRAATTDTQYF.

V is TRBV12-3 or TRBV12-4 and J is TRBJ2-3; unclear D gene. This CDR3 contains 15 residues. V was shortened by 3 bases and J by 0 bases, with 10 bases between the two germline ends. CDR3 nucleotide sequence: TGTGCCAGCAGTTTGGACCGGTATAGCACAGATACGCAGTATTTT. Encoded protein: CASSLDRYSTDTQYF.

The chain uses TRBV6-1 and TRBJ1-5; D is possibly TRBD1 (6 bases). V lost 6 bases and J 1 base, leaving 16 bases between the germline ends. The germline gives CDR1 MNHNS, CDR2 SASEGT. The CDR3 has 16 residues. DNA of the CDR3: TGTGCCAGCAGGAAGGGGGGGGGTTCAAGCAATCAGCCCCAGCATTTT. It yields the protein CASRKGGGSSNQPQHF.

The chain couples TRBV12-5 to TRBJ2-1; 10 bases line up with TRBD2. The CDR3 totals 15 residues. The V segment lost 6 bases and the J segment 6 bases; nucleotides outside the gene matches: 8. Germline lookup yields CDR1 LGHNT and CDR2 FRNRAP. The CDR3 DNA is TGTGCTAGTGGGGCAAGCGGGAGGGCCGGCAATGAGCAGTTCTTC. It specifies CASGASGRAGNEQFF. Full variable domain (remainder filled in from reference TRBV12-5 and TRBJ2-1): DARVTQTPRHKVTEMGQEVTMRCQPILGHNTVFWYRQTMMQGLELLAYFRNRAPLDDSGMPKDRFSAEMPDATLATLKIQPSEPRDSAVYFCASGASGRAGNEQFFGPGTRLTVL.

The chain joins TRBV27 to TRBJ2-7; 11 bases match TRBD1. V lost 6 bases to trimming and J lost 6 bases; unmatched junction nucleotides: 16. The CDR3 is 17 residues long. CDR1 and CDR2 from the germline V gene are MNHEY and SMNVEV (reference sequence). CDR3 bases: TGTGCCAGCAGGCCCCGCCCTATGGACAGGGGGCGTCTCGAGCAGTACTTC. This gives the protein CASRPRPMDRGRLEQYF.

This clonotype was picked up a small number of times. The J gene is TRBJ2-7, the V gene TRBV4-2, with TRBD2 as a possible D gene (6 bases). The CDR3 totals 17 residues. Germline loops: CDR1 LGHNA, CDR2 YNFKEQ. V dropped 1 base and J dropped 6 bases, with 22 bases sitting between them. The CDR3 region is CASSQVSFAGPFGEQYF. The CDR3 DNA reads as TGTGCCAGCAGCCAAGTAAGCTTCGCGGGACCCTTCGGCGAGCAGTACTTC.

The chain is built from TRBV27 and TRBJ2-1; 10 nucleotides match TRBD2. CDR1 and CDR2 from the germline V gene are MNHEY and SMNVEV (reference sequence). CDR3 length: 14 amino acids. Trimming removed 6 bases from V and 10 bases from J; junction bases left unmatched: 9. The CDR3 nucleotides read TGTGCCAGCAGCCCGGGACTAGCGCTTTACGAGCAGTTCTTC. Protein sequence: CASSPGLALYEQFF.

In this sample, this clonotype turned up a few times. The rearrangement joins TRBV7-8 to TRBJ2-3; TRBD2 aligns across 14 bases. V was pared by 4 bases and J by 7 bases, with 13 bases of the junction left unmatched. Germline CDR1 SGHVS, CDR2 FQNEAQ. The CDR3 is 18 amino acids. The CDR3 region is CASSSPGTSGSVRNTQYF. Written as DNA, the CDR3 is TGTGCCAGCAGCTCGCCAGGGACTAGCGGGAGTGTAAGAAATACGCAGTATTTT.

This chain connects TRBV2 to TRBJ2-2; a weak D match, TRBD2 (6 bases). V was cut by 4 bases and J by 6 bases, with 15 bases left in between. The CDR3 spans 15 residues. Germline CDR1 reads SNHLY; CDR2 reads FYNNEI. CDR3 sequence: CASSGPRPGAGELFF. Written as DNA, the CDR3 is TGTGCCAGCAGTGGGCCACGCCCGGGGGCCGGGGAGCTGTTTTTT.

The CDR3 region has the DNA TGCAGTGCTAGAGGACAGGGAAACACCATATATTTT. This gives the protein CSARGQGNTIYF. The rearrangement links TRBV20-1 to TRBJ1-3; D may be TRBD1 (5 bases). The CDR3 loop spans 12 amino acids. Trimming shortened V by 1 base and J by 4 bases, and 5 bases separated the two germline ends. Germline V gene sequence: CDR1 DFQATT, CDR2 SNEGSKA (reference sequence).

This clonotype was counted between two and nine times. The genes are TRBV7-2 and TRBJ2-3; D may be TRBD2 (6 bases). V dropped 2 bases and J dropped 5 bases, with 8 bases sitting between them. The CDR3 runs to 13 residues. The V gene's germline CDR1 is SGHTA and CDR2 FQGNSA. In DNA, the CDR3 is TGTGCCAGCAGCTTACAGGGAGGAGATACGCAGTATTTT. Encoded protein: CASSLQGGDTQYF.

In DNA, the CDR3 is TGTGCCAGCAGTCTTTGGGCGGAGGGAAGGACAGATACGCAGTATTTT. It specifies CASSLWAEGRTDTQYF. J is TRBJ2-3 and V is TRBV25-1; TRBD2 is a possible D gene (6 bases). The germline V gene has CDR1 MGHDK and CDR2 SYGVNS. The CDR3 spans 16 residues. V lost 5 bases and J 3 bases, leaving 18 bases between the germline ends.

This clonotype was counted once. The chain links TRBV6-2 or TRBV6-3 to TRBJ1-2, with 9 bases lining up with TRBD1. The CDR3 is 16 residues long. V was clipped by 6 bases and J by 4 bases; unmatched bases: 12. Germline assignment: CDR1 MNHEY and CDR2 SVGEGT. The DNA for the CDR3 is TGTGCCAGCAGCCACCCAGGGACAGGGAATCTCTATGGCTACACCTTC. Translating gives CASSHPGTGNLYGYTF.

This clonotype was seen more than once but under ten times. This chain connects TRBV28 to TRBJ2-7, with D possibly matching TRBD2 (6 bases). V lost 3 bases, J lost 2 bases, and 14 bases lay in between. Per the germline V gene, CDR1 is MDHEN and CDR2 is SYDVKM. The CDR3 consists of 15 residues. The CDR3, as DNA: TGTGCCAGCAGTTTCTCGGGCCAGCGGGCCTACGAGCAGTACTTC. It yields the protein CASSFSGQRAYEQYF.

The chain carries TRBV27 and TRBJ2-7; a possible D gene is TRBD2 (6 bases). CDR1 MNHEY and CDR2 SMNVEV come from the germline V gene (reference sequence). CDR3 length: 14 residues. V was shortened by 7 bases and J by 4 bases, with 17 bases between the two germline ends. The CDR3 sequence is CASKTSPPSYEQYV. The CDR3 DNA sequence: TGTGCCAGCAAAACTAGCCCTCCTAGTTACGAGCAGTACGTC.

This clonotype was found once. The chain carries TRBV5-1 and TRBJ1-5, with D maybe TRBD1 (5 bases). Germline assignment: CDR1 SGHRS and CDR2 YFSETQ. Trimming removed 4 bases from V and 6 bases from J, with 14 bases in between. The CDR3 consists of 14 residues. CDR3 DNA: TGCGCCAGCAGCCTGGGTGGGAGGGGTCAGCCCCAGCATTTT. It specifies CASSLGGRGQPQHF.

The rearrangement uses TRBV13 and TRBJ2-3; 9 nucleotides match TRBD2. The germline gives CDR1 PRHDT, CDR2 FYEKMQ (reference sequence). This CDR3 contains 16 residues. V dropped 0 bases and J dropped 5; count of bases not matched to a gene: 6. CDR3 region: CASSLGGGRGGDTQYF. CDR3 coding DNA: TGTGCCAGCAGCTTAGGCGGCGGGAGGGGAGGAGATACGCAGTATTTT.

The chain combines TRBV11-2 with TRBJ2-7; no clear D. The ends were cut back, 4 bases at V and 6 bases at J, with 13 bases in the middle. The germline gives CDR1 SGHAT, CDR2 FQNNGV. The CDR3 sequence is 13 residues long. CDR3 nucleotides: TGTGCCAGCAGCTGGGTTCATGGTGCCGAGCAGTACTTC. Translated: CASSWVHGAEQYF.

CDR3 DNA: TGTGCCAGCAGTTTGGACCCAGTACCCTACGAGCAGTACTTC. It specifies CASSLDPVPYEQYF. J is TRBJ2-7 and V is TRBV12-3 or TRBV12-4; D is unclear. Trimming took off 3 bases at V and 2 bases at J, with 11 bases between the two ends. This CDR3 is 14 amino acids long.

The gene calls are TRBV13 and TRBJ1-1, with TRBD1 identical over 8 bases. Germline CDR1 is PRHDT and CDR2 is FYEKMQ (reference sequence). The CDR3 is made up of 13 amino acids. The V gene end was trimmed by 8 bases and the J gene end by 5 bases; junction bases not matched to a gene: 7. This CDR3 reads CASDPRGQTEAFF. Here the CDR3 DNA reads TGTGCCAGCGACCCCAGGGGGCAAACTGAAGCTTTCTTT.

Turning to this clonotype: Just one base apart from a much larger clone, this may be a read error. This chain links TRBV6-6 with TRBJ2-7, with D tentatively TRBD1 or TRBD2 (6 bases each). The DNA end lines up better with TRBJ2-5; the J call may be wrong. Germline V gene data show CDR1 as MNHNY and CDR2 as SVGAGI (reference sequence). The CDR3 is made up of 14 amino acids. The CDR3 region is CASSYSRGEETQYF. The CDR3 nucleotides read TGTGCCAGCAGTTACTCGAGGGGGGAGGAGACCCAGTACTTC.

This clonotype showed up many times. The CDR3 DNA sequence: TGTGCCAGCAGCTTCGGGACAGTTAATGAAAAACTGTTTTTT. It codes for CASSFGTVNEKLFF. The V call is TRBV7-2, the J call TRBJ1-4, with 7 bases that match TRBD1. Germline CDR1 SGHTA, CDR2 FQGNSA. The CDR3 is 14 amino acids. Unmatched junction bases numbered 2, after V lost 3 bases and J lost 4 bases.

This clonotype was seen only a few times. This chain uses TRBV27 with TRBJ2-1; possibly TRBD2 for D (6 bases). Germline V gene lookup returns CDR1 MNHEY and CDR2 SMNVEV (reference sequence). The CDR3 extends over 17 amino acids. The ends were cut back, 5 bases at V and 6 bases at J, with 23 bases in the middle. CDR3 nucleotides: TGTGCCAGCAGTCTAACCCCCTCGACTAGTTTGGGCAATGAGCAGTTCTTC. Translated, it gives CASSLTPSTSLGNEQFF.

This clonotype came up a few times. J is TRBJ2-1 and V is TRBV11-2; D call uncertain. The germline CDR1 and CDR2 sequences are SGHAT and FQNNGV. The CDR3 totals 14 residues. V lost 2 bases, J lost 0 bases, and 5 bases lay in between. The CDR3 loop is CASSLRYSYNEQFF. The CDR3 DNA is TGTGCCAGCAGCTTACGCTACTCCTACAATGAGCAGTTCTTC.

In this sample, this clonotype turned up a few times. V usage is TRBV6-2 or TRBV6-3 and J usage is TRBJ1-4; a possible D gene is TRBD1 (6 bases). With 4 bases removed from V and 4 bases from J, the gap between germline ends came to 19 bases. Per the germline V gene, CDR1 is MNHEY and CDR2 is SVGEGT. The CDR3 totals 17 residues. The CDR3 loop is CASSSSHAGTRNEKLFF. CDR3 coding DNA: TGTGCCAGCAGTTCTTCACACGCCGGGACACGTAATGAAAAACTGTTTTTT.

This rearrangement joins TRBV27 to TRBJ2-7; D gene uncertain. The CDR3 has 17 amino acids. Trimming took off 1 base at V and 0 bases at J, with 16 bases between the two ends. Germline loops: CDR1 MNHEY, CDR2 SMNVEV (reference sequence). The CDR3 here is CASSLWPPEPNSYEQYF. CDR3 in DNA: TGTGCCAGCAGTTTATGGCCCCCGGAGCCCAACTCCTACGAGCAGTACTTC.

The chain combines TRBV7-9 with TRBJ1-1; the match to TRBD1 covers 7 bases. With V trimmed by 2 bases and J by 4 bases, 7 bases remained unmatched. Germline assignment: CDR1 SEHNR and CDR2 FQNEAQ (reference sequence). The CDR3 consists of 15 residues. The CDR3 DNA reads TGTGCCAGCAGCTTACCCAGGGGGAGAGTCACTGAAGCTTTCTTT. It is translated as CASSLPRGRVTEAFF.